This T cell receptor (beta chain) was identified in a study of vaccination and CD4 T cells after COVID-19. Across the whole study: Two-dose vaccination with either BNT162b2 or mRNA-1273 was given to participants.

Treatment given: roughly 11-day PBMC culture with coronavirus spike peptide pools or control peptides (ViraFEST assay). Antigen-specific T cell expansion with peptide pools preceded TCR sequencing in the ViraFEST approach. The authors replaced half the medium with fresh IL-2 medium on days 3 and 7. Trimming took off 6 bases at V and 0 bases at J, with 17 bases between the two ends. This CDR3 is 16 amino acids long. The germline V gene encodes CDR1 LGHNA and CDR2 YNFKEQ. The Oncomine TCR Beta short-read assay was what sequenced the DNA obtained from cultured CD4+ T cells. Genomic DNA was extracted from cultured CD4+ T cells. TCRdb analysed the PCR reads with MiXCR anew, one entry per CDR3 protein. This table holds fewer than 9,000 distinct CDR3 sequences, roughly four fifths found once. This clonotype has only one observation. Its target is unknown.

This sequence joins TRBV4-2 and TRBJ1-2, with TRBD1 as a possible D gene (5 bases). Material: CD4+ T cells from blood, cultured in vitro. The source of this sequence is a human donor who had recovered from COVID-19. CDR3 residues: CASRTGPGNSNYGYTF. CDR3 DNA: TGTGCCAGCAGAACCGGGCCAGGGAATTCTAACTATGGCTACACCTTC.